Each of the 26 T cell receptor beta chains below was sequenced from the same sample in a study of tumor-infiltrating lymphocytes in localized non-small cell lung cancer. Sequencing was performed with immunoSEQ multiplex PCR; in TCRdb, only in-frame clones are kept and a portion is missing. This sample has fewer than 11,000 clones, with approximately 72% found just once. Specimen: uninvolved lung tissue not adjacent to the tumor. The receptors were sampled from a human donor with non-small cell lung cancer.

V and J are TRBV9 and TRBJ2-7; TRBD2 matches at 8 bases. The CDR3 loop spans 15 amino acids. Trimming cost V 1 base and J 4 bases; bases outside gene matches: 7. Germline assignment: CDR1 SGDLS and CDR2 YYNGEE. CDR3 in amino acids: CASSVRRGVVYEQYF. CDR3 DNA sequence: TGTGCCAGCAGCGTACGGCGGGGGGTTGTATACGAGCAGTACTTC.

This sequence joins TRBV5-1 and TRBJ2-7, with TRBD1 matching over 7 bases. Germline V gene lookup returns CDR1 SGHRS and CDR2 YFSETQ. Trimming removed 1 base from V and 3 bases from J; junction bases left unmatched: 4. This CDR3 contains 14 residues. The DNA of the CDR3 is TGCGCCAGCAGCTTGCGACAGGGAGACTACGAGCAGTACTTC. Residues: CASSLRQGDYEQYF.

The chain recombines TRBV6-6 with TRBJ2-3; D not certain. The V gene's germline CDR1 is MNHNY and CDR2 SVGAGI (reference sequence). This CDR3 is built from 13 residues. V lost 4 bases and J 4 bases, leaving 9 bases between the germline ends. The CDR3 loop is CASSFNPADTQYF. The DNA of the CDR3 is TGTGCCAGCAGTTTTAACCCGGCAGATACGCAGTATTTT.

This clone is deemed medium-sized. J is TRBJ1-3 and V is TRBV10-3; D is unresolved. In germline, CDR1 is ENHRY, CDR2 SYGVKD. This CDR3 region has 16 residues. V lost 0 bases and J lost 3, with 12 bases in between. As DNA, the CDR3 is TGTGCCATCAGTGAGTCGGAACCGGACCGTGGAAACACCATATATTTT. It translates to CAISESEPDRGNTIYF.

This chain uses TRBV25-1 with TRBJ2-7; 8 positions agree with TRBD2. Germline V gene data show CDR1 as MGHDK and CDR2 as SYGVNS. V gave up 8 bases and J gave up 1 base; unmatched junction bases: 4. The CDR3 totals 13 residues. This CDR3 is CASSAGGSYEQYF. The CDR3 coding sequence is TGTGCCAGCTCGGCGGGAGGTTCCTACGAGCAGTACTTC.

This clone was seen a few times. This chain connects TRBV7-2 to TRBJ1-1, with D hard to call. V dropped 0 bases and J dropped 1 base, with 9 bases sitting between them. Germline V gene sequence: CDR1 SGHTA, CDR2 FQGNSA. The CDR3 is made up of 15 amino acids. The CDR3 coding sequence is TGTGCCAGCAGCTTAGCCGCAAAGAAGAACACTGAAGCTTTCTTT. Translation gives CASSLAAKKNTEAFF. The full variable domain, rest sourced from reference TRBV7-2 and TRBJ1-1, is GAGVSQSPSNKVTEKGKDVELRCDPISGHTALYWYRQSLGQGLEFLIYFQGNSAPDKSGLPSDRFSAERTGGSVSTLTIQRTQQEDSAVYLCASSLAAKKNTEAFFGQGTRLTVV.

Relative to its sample, this clone is medium-sized. The chain recombines TRBV5-4 with TRBJ1-2, with 7 bases aligning to TRBD1. The V gene's germline CDR1 is SGHNT and CDR2 YYREEE (reference sequence). J lost 5 bases, V lost 4 bases, and 11 bases had no gene match. The CDR3 length is 15 residues. The CDR3, as DNA: TGTGCCAGCAGCAGGGACAGAGGTTTTGGGTATGGCTACACCTTC. This encodes CASSRDRGFGYGYTF.

This clone was observed a handful of times. This chain connects TRBV23-1 to TRBJ1-2, with D tentatively TRBD1 (6 bases). TRBV23-1 is an ORF, with its function uncertain. The V end was cut by 6 bases, the J end by 2 bases, with 16 bases between. The CDR3 runs to 15 residues. CDR3 amino acids: CASSPGLDSNYGYTF. The CDR3 DNA is TGCGCCAGCAGCCCAGGCCTGGACAGCAACTATGGCTACACCTTC.

This clone was detected once. J is TRBJ2-5 and V is TRBV5-1; D unresolved. Trimming left V 9 bases short and J 4 bases short, with 22 bases between. The CDR3 consists of 15 residues. CDR1 and CDR2 from the germline V gene are SGHRS and YFSETQ. In DNA, the CDR3 is TGCGCCACCCAAACTACCGGGTCCCAAGGAGAGACCCAGTACTTC. Translation: CATQTTGSQGETQYF.

The V gene is TRBV6-5, the J gene TRBJ2-5; D is undetermined. The CDR3 consists of 12 residues. Trimming pared 6 bases from V and 5 bases from J, leaving 10 bases between. CDR1 MNHEY and CDR2 SVGAGI come from the germline V gene. CDR3: CASSLIGETQYF. The CDR3, as DNA: TGTGCCAGCAGCCTAATAGGGGAGACCCAGTACTTC.

This rearrangement joins TRBV25-1 to TRBJ2-7; TRBD2 matches at 13 bases. The CDR3 is 16 amino acids. Unmatched junction bases numbered 4, after V lost 4 bases and J lost 1 base. CDR1 and CDR2 from the germline V gene are MGHDK and SYGVNS. The chain's CDR3 is CASSAMTSGGSYEQYF. The CDR3 bases are TGTGCCAGCAGTGCAATGACTAGCGGGGGGTCCTACGAGCAGTACTTC.

V and J are TRBV5-4 and TRBJ1-1; tentative D call: TRBD1 (6 bases). Germline lookup yields CDR1 SGHNT and CDR2 YYREEE (reference sequence). V was clipped by 5 bases and J by 1 base, with 21 bases between them. CDR3 length equals 17 residues. In DNA form, the CDR3 reads TGTGCCAGCAGTCGCTTAATTGGAGGGGGAACGAACACTGAAGCTTTCTTT. Protein product: CASSRLIGGGTNTEAFF.

The J gene is TRBJ2-7, the V gene TRBV7-2; a possible D gene is TRBD1 (6 bases). CDR1 and CDR2 from the germline V gene are SGHTA and FQGNSA. The CDR3 length is 14 residues. With 3 bases removed from V and 4 bases from J, the gap between germline ends came to 13 bases. The CDR3 DNA sequence: TGTGCCAGCAGCTTCGGGACACTCTTTTACGAGCAGTACTTC. Amino acids: CASSFGTLFYEQYF. The full variable domain, rest sourced from reference TRBV7-2 and TRBJ2-7, is GAGVSQSPSNKVTEKGKDVELRCDPISGHTALYWYRQSLGQGLEFLIYFQGNSAPDKSGLPSDRFSAERTGGSVSTLTIQRTQQEDSAVYLCASSFGTLFYEQYFGPGTRLTVT.

This clone was seen a few times. The V and J genes are TRBV6-5 and TRBJ2-3; D not certain. CDR1 is MNHEY and CDR2 is SVGAGI in the germline V gene. CDR3 length: 14 amino acids. The germline V and J ends were trimmed by 4 bases and 0 bases, with 8 bases remaining between them. For the CDR3, the DNA is TGTGCCAGCAGTTCGTATACTAGCACAGATACGCAGTATTTT. The encoded protein is CASSSYTSTDTQYF.

J is TRBJ1-2 and V is TRBV19; 7 bases match TRBD1. The V segment lost 4 bases and the J segment 0 bases; nucleotides outside the gene matches: 11. CDR3 length: 17 residues. Germline V gene lookup returns CDR1 LNHDA and CDR2 SQIVND (reference sequence). CDR3 nucleotides: TGTGCCAGTAGTAAAATATCCGGGACAGCAACTAACTATGGCTACACCTTC. This gives the protein CASSKISGTATNYGYTF.

The rearrangement uses TRBV9 and TRBJ1-2; 8 bases are shared with TRBD1. The germline V gene encodes CDR1 SGDLS and CDR2 YYNGEE. The V segment lost 4 bases and the J segment 4 bases; nucleotides outside the gene matches: 15. The CDR3 consists of 17 residues. This CDR3 is CASSQGAGGGSPYGYTF. CDR3 DNA: TGTGCCAGCAGCCAGGGGGCAGGGGGCGGCAGCCCCTATGGCTACACCTTC.

The chain uses TRBV5-4 and TRBJ2-2, with TRBD1 matching over 8 bases. The CDR3 is 15 amino acids. The V gene's germline CDR1 is SGHNT and CDR2 YYREEE (reference sequence). Unmatched junction bases numbered 2, after V lost 1 base and J lost 3 bases. The CDR3 loop is CASSLLTGDTGELFF. In DNA form, the CDR3 reads TGTGCCAGCAGCTTGTTGACAGGGGACACCGGGGAGCTGTTTTTT.

The chain joins TRBV10-3 to TRBJ1-4, with 10 bases lining up with TRBD1. CDR3 length: 15 residues. Trimming cost V 2 bases and J 8 bases; bases outside gene matches: 5. The V gene's germline CDR1 is ENHRY and CDR2 SYGVKD. In nucleotides, the CDR3 is TGTGCCATCAGTGAGGGAGGACAGGGGGGGGAAAAACTGTTTTTT. This gives the protein CAISEGGQGGEKLFF.

The rearrangement links TRBV29-1 to TRBJ2-1; D remains ambiguous. The V gene's germline CDR1 is SQVTM and CDR2 ANQGSEA. V lost 3 bases to trimming and J lost 0 bases, with 12 bases between them. This CDR3 is 15 amino acids long. CDR3 amino acids: CSVEVGRSSYNEQFF. The CDR3 nucleotides are TGCAGCGTTGAGGTTGGACGCAGCTCCTACAATGAGCAGTTCTTC.

For the CDR3, the DNA is TGCGCCAGCAGCTCAAGTGGGGGGTTAGGAGAGACCCAGTACTTC. It specifies CASSSSGGLGETQYF. The chain links TRBV5-1 to TRBJ2-5; maybe TRBD2 (6 bases). V lost 3 bases and J 4 bases, leaving 16 bases between the germline ends. Germline CDR1 and CDR2: SGHRS and YFSETQ. The CDR3 covers 15 residues.

This chain connects TRBV21-1 to TRBJ2-7; the DNA was not compared with TRBD1, the D call given in the table. TRBV21-1 is a recognized pseudogene. This CDR3 spans 13 amino acids. For the CDR3, the DNA is TGTGCCAGCAGCTCTCAAGGGGGACAGGGGGCCAACTTC. It is translated as CASSSQGGQGANF.

This clone showed up just a few times. The chain employs TRBV29-1 and TRBJ2-7; tentative D call: TRBD2 (5 bases). V lost 3 bases and J lost 0, with 9 bases in between. The germline V gene encodes CDR1 SQVTM and CDR2 ANQGSEA. The CDR3 sequence is 13 residues long. Written as DNA, the CDR3 is TGCAGCGTTGAGGACGGGAACTCCTACGAGCAGTACTTC. It translates to CSVEDGNSYEQYF.

The genes are TRBV5-1 and TRBJ1-6, with TRBD1 as a possible D gene (6 bases). CDR1 is SGHRS, CDR2 YFSETQ, per germline. V lost 2 bases and J lost 0, with 9 bases in between. The CDR3 extends over 16 amino acids. DNA for the CDR3: TGCGCCAGCAGCTTCACAGGGAGCTCCTATAATTCACCCCTCCACTTT. Amino acid sequence: CASSFTGSSYNSPLHF.

The J gene is TRBJ1-1, the V gene TRBV19; D possibly corresponds to TRBD1 (5 bases). From germline, CDR1 is LNHDA and CDR2 SQIVND (reference sequence). V shed 9 bases and J shed 5 bases, with 19 bases lying between them. The CDR3 covers 14 residues. The CDR3 DNA reads TGTGCCAGCTATAATAACCCAGGGAGGACTGAAGCTTTCTTT. Residues: CASYNNPGRTEAFF. The full variable domain, completed using reference TRBV19 and TRBJ1-1, is DGGITQSPKYLFRKEGQNVTLSCEQNLNHDAMYWYRQDPGQGLRLIYYSQIVNDFQKGDIAEGYSVSREKKESFPLTVTSAQKNPTAFYLCASYNNPGRTEAFFGQGTRLTVV.

J is TRBJ2-2 and V is TRBV7-8; a possible D gene is TRBD2 (5 bases). The V end lost 4 bases, the J end lost 2 bases, and 11 bases lay between the germline ends. This CDR3 spans 15 amino acids. The germline V gene encodes CDR1 SGHVS and CDR2 FQNEAQ. The CDR3 region has the DNA TGTGCCAGCAGCTGGTGGGAGTCAAACACCGGGGAGCTGTTTTTT. Protein: CASSWWESNTGELFF.

This sequence joins TRBV30 and TRBJ1-4; 8 positions agree with TRBD1. Germline loops: CDR1 GTSNPN, CDR2 SVGIG (reference sequence). CDR3 length: 13 residues. The V and J ends lost 1 base and 10 bases, in that order; junction bases with no gene match: 5. The CDR3 loop reads CAWSDGTGRKLFF. The CDR3 DNA is TGTGCCTGGAGTGACGGGACAGGTCGAAAACTGTTTTTT.